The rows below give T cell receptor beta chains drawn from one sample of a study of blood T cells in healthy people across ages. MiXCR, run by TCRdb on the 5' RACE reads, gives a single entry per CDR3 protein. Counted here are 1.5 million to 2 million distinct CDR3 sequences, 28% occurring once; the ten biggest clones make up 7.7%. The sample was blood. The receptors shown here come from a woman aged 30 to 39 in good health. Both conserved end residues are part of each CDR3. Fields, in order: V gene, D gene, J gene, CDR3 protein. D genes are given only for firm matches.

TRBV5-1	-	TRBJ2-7	CASTPNPAGLSYEQYF
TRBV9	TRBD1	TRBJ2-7	CASSDRDRAYEQYF
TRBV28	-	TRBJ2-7	CASSTIGTATYEQYF
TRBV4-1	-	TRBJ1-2	CASRAERGGNYGYTF
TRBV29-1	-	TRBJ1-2	CSAATANYGYTF
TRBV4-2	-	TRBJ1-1	CASSQEDRRGEAFF
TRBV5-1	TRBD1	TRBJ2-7	CASSLDRGSGYEQYF
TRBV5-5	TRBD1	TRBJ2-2	CASSSKTGNTVELFF
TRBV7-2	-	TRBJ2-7	CASSQLAQQYF
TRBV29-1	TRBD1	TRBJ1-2	CSVDGEQGAYGYTF
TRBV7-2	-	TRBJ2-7	CASSLARDGYEQYF
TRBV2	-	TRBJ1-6	CAGDRDRNNSPLHF
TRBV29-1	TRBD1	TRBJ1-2	CSVEVGQGNYGYTF
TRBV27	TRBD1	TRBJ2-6	CASSRDRGLRGANVLTF
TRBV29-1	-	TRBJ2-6	CSVDDGTSGANVLTF
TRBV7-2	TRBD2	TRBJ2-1	CASSPTSGSIYNEQFF
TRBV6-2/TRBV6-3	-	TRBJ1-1	CASKVDGLKTEAFF
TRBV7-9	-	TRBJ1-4	CASSLGAGVEELFF
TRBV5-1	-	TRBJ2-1	CASTTGSYNEQFF
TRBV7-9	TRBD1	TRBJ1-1	CASSSRGQGETEAFF
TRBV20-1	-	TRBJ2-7	CSASQGKRVPYEQYF
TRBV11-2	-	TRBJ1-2	CASSSFGVDYTF
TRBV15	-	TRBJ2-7	CATSRDEGREQYF
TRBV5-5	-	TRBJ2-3	CASSHPGHTLTDTQYF